What follows are 5 T cell receptor beta chains derived from one specimen sequenced in a study of T cells expressing NK-cell markers. TCRdb re-called the 5' RACE reads, yielding one record per CDR3 amino acid sequence without DNA. This table lists 350,000 to 400,000 distinct CDR3 sequences. The sequenced sample consisted of blood T cells: a sorted CD56 or NKG2C T cell subset, CD4+ or CD8+ T cells, or bulk PBMC T cells (not recorded which). These receptors were collected from a woman aged 45-65 years in good health.

The chain's CDR3 is CASSPSGGWGTEAFF. This sequence joins TRBV5-6 and TRBJ1-1; the D call of TRBD1 rests on TCRdb alone, since no DNA is present to check it. CDR1 SGHDT and CDR2 YYEEEE come from the germline V gene. The CDR3 is 15 amino acids.

The chain is built from TRBV5-6 and TRBJ2-7; TCRdb's D gene call, TRBD2, goes unchecked for lack of DNA. Germline CDR1 reads SGHDT; CDR2 reads YYEEEE. The CDR3 is made up of 14 amino acids. CDR3 residues: CASSSTSGWDEQYF.

The V gene is TRBV20-1, the J gene TRBJ2-1; TCRdb lists TRBD2, though no DNA is available to test this call. Germline V gene data show CDR1 as DFQATT and CDR2 as SNEGSKA (reference sequence). The CDR3 totals 14 residues. Here the CDR3 reads CSARVLPRESGQFF.

The rearrangement uses TRBV30 and TRBJ2-5; lacking DNA, the TRBD1 call made by TCRdb goes unchecked. Germline CDR1 GTSNPN, CDR2 SVGIG (reference sequence). The CDR3 runs to 14 residues. CDR3 residues: CAWSFQTGWETQYF.

The genes are TRBV11-2 and TRBJ2-7; TCRdb indicates TRBD2, and absent DNA this call remains unverified. CDR1 is SGHAT, CDR2 FQNNGV, per germline. CDR3 size: 16 residues. CDR3 sequence: CASSPRGLAGIYEQYF.